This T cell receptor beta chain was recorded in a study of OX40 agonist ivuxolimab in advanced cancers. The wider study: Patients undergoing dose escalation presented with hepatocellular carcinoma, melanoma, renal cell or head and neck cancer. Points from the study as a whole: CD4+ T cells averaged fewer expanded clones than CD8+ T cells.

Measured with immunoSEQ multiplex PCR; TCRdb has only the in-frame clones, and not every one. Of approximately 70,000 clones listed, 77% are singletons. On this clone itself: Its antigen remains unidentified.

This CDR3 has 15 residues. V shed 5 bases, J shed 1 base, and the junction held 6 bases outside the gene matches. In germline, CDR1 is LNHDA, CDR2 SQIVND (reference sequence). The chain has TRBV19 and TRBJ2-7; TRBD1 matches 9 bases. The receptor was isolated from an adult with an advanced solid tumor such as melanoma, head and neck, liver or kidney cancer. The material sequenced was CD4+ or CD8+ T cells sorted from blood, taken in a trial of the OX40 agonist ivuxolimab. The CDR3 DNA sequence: TGTGCCAGTAGTCCATGGGACAGGGAGTCCTACGAGCAGTACTTC. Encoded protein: CASSPWDRESYEQYF.